This record looks at one T cell receptor beta chain sequence and its context. Its target is not known. TCRdb keeps only in-frame clones here, not all; method: immunoSEQ multiplex PCR. The sample gives 100,000 to 140,000 clones, over 80% of which show up once; 0.71% is in the top ten. The germline gives CDR1 MGHRA, CDR2 YSYEKL. This CDR3 contains 21 residues. With 2 bases clipped from V and 0 bases from J, the junction kept 15 bases outside the gene matches. The sample is drawn from a study of graft-versus-host responses after intestinal transplantation. Findings and caveats of the study: Recipient marrow contained GvH clones, some of which appeared first in ileum or blood.

This receptor was taken from a human donor who was the organ donor for an intestinal transplant. The sample was unstimulated CD4+ T cells sorted from spleen or lymph node cells, taken before transplant. This chain links TRBV4-1 with TRBJ2-1; TRBD2 aligns across 11 bases. CDR3 DNA sequence: TGCGCCAGCAGCCAAAAAAATCACCTAGCGGGAGGTCCCCTCTCCTACAATGAGCAGTTCTTC. Residues: CASSQKNHLAGGPLSYNEQFF.